This T cell receptor beta chain was recorded in a study of yellow fever vaccine responses in identical twins. Unmatched junction bases numbered 9, after V lost 6 bases and J lost 1 base. The germline V gene encodes CDR1 DFQATT and CDR2 SNEGSKA (reference sequence). The CDR3 has 15 amino acids. One entry per CDR3 protein results from TCRdb running MiXCR on the RT-PCR reads. The repertoire holds tens of thousands of distinct CDR3 sequences, with 60% to 85% as singletons. Sequences were derived from T cells from blood (PBMCs), unsorted or a sorted subset (not recorded which), sampled before or after yellow fever vaccination (not recorded which). The source of this sequence is a woman younger than 35 who received the yellow fever vaccine. The rearrangement joins TRBV20-1 to TRBJ2-5; TRBD2 matches 9 bases. The CDR3, as DNA: TGCAGTGCCGGGGGCGGGGGGGCCCTCCAAGAGACCCAGTACTTC. It is translated as CSAGGGGALQETQYF.